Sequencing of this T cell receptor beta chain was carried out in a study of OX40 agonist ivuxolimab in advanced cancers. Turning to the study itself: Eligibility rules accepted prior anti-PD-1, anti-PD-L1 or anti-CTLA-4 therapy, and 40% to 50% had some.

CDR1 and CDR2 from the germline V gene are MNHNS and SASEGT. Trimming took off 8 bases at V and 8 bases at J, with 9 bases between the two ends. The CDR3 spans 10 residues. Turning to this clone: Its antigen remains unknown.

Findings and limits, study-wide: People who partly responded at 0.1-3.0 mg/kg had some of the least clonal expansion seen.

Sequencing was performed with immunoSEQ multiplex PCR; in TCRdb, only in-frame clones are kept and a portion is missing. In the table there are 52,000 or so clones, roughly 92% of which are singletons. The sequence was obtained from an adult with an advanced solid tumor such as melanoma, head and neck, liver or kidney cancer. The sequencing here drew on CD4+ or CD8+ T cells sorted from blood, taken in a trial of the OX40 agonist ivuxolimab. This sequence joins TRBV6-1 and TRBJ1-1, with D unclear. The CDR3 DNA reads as TGTGCCAGCGGCCTGGGGGAAGCTTTCTTT. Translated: CASGLGEAFF.